This T cell receptor beta chain was sequenced in a study of shared clonotypes between healthy human individuals. Deep-level settings were used for running the assay. Profiling relied on immunoSEQ multiplex PCR, and the TCRdb table lists in-frame clones only, not all of them. Here the sample spans approximately 87,000 clones, 60% to 80% being singletons. CDR3 length equals 14 residues. Per germline, CDR1 MNHEY and CDR2 SVGAGI. Trimming stripped 5 bases from V and 5 bases from J, with 15 bases between. All donors qualified as healthy HIV-negative adults and had experienced no recent acute infections or vaccinations. The study drew all its donors from Caucasian adults living in Nashville, Tennessee. CCR7-negative CD45RA+ TemRA cells were pooled with CD45RO+ cells for CD8 memory.

The specimen was memory CD8+ T cells sorted from blood. Described subset: CD45RO+ cells pooled with CCR7-negative TemRA cells. The gene calls are TRBV6-5 and TRBJ1-1; D not resolved. This TCR came from a young man in good health. This chain's CDR3 is CASSGSTTVTEAFF. The CDR3 coding sequence is TGTGCCAGCAGTGGGTCCACTACGGTTACTGAAGCTTTCTTT.